This is a list of T cell receptor beta chains from one sample in a study of blood T cell repertoires in COVID-19. Sequenced by immunoSEQ multiplex PCR; TCRdb stores in-frame clones only, minus some. The sample shows about 15,000 clones, about 69% of them seen only once. Sequencing was done on a sample of peripheral blood. The receptor set was obtained from a man in his 60s with acute or convalescent COVID-19. The CDR3 runs from the conserved cysteine through the conserved F or W. D genes are given only for firm matches. Clone size is not always given. Where it is, it says once, few, many or a class for expanded clones.

V	D	size	J	CDR3	DNA
TRBV21-1	NA	NA	TRBJ1-1	CASSKEKGQGLPEAFF	TGTGCCAGCAGCAAGGAGAAGGGACAGGGTTTACCTGAAGCTTTCTTT
TRBV30	TRBD1	NA	TRBJ2-1	CAWSEGQGAANEQFF	TGTGCCTGGAGTGAGGGACAGGGGGCAGCCAATGAGCAGTTCTTC
TRBV5-8	TRBD2	NA	TRBJ2-7	CASSVAGTSGSYEQYF	TGTGCCAGCAGCGTAGCCGGGACTAGCGGATCCTACGAGCAGTACTTC
TRBV14	TRBD1	NA	TRBJ1-6	CASSQAVGTVLSPLHF	TGTGCCAGCAGCCAAGCGGTCGGGACAGTACTTTCACCCCTCCACTTT
TRBV18	TRBD1	NA	TRBJ2-7	CASSPQGQTYEQYF	TGTGCCAGCTCACCACAGGGACAGACCTACGAGCAGTACTTC
TRBV6-2/TRBV6-3	TRBD1	NA	TRBJ1-1	CASSYSNTGGTEAFF	TGTGCCAGCAGTTACTCGAATACAGGGGGCACTGAAGCTTTCTTT
TRBV30	NA	NA	TRBJ2-3	CAWTPNTDTQYF	TGTGCCTGGACCCCCAACACAGATACGCAGTATTTT
TRBV5-6	NA	once	TRBJ2-1	CASMSVGVGQSYNEQFF	TGTGCCAGCATGAGCGTCGGGGTAGGGCAATCCTACAATGAGCAGTTCTTC
TRBV2	NA	once	TRBJ1-1	CASREVGGKTEAFF	TGTGCCAGCAGGGAAGTCGGGGGGAAGACTGAAGCTTTCTTT
TRBV27	TRBD2	NA	TRBJ2-1	CASSLTGGNEQFF	TGTGCCAGCAGTTTGACGGGAGGAAATGAGCAGTTCTTC
TRBV12-5	TRBD1	NA	TRBJ2-7	CASGLARGGNSYEQYF	TGTGCTAGTGGTTTGGCACGAGGGGGCAACTCCTACGAGCAGTACTTC
TRBV7-8	NA	NA	TRBJ2-7	CASSLGLDGGSYEQYF	TGTGCCAGCAGCTTAGGTCTGGACGGGGGCTCCTACGAGCAGTACTTC
TRBV10-1	NA	NA	TRBJ1-1	CASSESLGGTEAFF	TGCGCCAGCAGTGAGTCCCTTGGGGGGACTGAAGCTTTCTTT
TRBV7-9	TRBD2	NA	TRBJ2-1	CASSSTLAGASYNEQFF	TGTGCCAGCAGCTCCACACTAGCGGGAGCCTCCTACAATGAGCAGTTCTTC
TRBV25-1	NA	NA	TRBJ1-2	CASSDGANYGYTF	TGTGCCAGCAGCGACGGAGCTAACTATGGCTACACCTTC